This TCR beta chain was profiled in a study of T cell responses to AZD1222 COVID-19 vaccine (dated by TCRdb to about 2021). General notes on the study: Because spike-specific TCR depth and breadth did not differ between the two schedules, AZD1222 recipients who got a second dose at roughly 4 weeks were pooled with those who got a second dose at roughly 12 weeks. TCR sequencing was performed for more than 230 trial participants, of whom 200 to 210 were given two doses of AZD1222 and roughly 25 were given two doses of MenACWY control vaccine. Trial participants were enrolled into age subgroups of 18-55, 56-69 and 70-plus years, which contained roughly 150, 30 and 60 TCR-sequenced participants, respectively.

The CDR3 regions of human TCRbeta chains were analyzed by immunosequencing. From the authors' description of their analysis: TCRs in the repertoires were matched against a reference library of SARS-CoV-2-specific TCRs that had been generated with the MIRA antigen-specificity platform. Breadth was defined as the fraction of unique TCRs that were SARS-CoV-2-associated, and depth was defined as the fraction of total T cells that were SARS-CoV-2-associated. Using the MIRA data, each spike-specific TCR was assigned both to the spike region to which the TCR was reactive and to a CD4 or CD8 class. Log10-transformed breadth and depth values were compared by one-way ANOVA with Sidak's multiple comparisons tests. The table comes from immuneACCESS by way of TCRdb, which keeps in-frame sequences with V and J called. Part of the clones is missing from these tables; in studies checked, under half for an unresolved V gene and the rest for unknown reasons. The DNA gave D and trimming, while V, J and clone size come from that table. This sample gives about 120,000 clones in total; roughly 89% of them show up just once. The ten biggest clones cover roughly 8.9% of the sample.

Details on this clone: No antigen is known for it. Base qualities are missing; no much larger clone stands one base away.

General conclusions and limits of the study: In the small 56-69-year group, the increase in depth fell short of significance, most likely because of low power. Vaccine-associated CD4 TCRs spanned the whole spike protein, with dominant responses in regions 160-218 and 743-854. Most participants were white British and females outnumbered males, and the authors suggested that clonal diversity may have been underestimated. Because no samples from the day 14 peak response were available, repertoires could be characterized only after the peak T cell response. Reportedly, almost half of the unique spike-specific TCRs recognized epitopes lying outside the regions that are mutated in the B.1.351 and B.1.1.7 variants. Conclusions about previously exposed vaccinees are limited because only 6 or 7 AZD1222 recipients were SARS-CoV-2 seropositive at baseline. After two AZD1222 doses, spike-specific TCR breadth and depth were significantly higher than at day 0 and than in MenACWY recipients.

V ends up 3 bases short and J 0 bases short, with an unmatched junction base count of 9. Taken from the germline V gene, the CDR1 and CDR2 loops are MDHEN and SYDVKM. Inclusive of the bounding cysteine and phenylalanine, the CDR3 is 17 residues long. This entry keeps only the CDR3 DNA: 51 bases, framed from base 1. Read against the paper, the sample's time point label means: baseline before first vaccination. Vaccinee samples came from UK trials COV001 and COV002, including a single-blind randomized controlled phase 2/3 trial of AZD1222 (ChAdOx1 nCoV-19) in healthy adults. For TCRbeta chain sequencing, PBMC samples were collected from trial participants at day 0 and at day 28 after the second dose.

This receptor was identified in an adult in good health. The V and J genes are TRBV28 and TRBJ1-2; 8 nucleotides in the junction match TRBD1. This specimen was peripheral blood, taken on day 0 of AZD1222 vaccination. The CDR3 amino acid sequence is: CASSFRQGTGANYGYTF. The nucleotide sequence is TGTGCCAGCAGTTTTCGACAGGGGACTGGGGCTAACTATGGCTACACCTTC.